These 21 T cell receptor beta chains were all obtained from the same sample, sequenced in a study of CD8 T cells in Susac syndrome. A quantity of about 0.45 to 1 ug RNA underwent reverse transcription using random hexamers. TCRdb used MiXCR to reprocess the immunoSEQ multiplex PCR reads, holding one entry per CDR3 protein. The sample lists some 110,000 distinct CDR3 sequences, roughly 93% occurring once. Source material: CD4+ T cells from PBMCs. Source of these receptors: a human donor with multiple sclerosis.

This clonotype occurred once. J is TRBJ1-1 and V is TRBV12-3 or TRBV12-4, with a tentative D call TRBD1 (6 bases). Trimming pared 5 bases from V and 7 bases from J, leaving 17 bases between. The CDR3 has 14 amino acids. The CDR3 region is CASSHPWGRGEAFF. The CDR3 nucleotides are TGTGCCAGCAGTCACCCCTGGGGGCGTGGTGAAGCTTTCTTT.

The chain recombines TRBV5-1 with TRBJ2-5; D may be TRBD2 (6 bases). The CDR3 loop spans 13 amino acids. Trimming shortened V by 4 bases and J by 5 bases, and 12 bases separated the two germline ends. The V gene's germline CDR1 is SGHRS and CDR2 YFSETQ. CDR3 in DNA: TGCGCCAGCAGCCGCCTGGAGGGGGAGACCCAGTACTTC. Residues: CASSRLEGETQYF.

The gene calls are TRBV6-2 or TRBV6-3 and TRBJ1-2; D is unresolved. The CDR3 sequence is 11 residues long. Between the trimmed V and J ends, which lost 4 bases and 5 bases, there was a span of 5 bases. The germline V gene has CDR1 MNHEY and CDR2 SVGEGT. The CDR3 is CASSSEYGYTF. Written as DNA, the CDR3 is TGTGCCAGCAGTTCGGAATATGGCTACACCTTC.

The DNA for the CDR3 is TGTGCCAGCAGCTTAATTTCCGCCGGTACCTACGAGCAGTACTTC. Encoded protein: CASSLISAGTYEQYF. The chain uses TRBV7-3 and TRBJ2-7; D unclear. Germline V gives CDR1 SGHTA, CDR2 FQGTGA. The CDR3 contains 15 residues. V shed 1 base and J shed 2 bases, with 12 bases lying between them.

The chain is built from TRBV5-1 and TRBJ2-7; 9 positions match TRBD1. CDR1 is SGHRS, CDR2 YFSETQ, per germline. The CDR3 consists of 12 residues. Trimming at V came to 7 bases and at J to 5 bases, leaving 4 bases not matched to a gene. The CDR3 sequence: CASRTGENEQYF. Written as DNA, the CDR3 is TGCGCCAGCCGGACAGGGGAGAACGAGCAGTACTTC.

The chain is built from TRBV2 and TRBJ1-2; D remains unclear. V dropped 6 bases and J dropped 5 bases, with 16 bases sitting between them. This CDR3 contains 14 residues. CDR1 is SNHLY and CDR2 is FYNNEI in the germline V gene. The CDR3 spells CASRPGSLEYGYTF. The CDR3 nucleotides are TGTGCCAGCAGACCGGGCAGCCTGGAGTATGGCTACACCTTC. Using reference TRBV2 and TRBJ1-2 for the parts outside the CDR3, the full variable domain is EPEVTQTPSHQVTQMGQEVILRCVPISNHLYFYWYRQILGQKVEFLVSFYNNEISEKSEIFDDQFSVERPDGSNFTLKIRSTKLEDSAMYFCASRPGSLEYGYTFGSGTRLTVV.

The chain combines TRBV15 with TRBJ2-5, with D unresolved. This CDR3 has 15 amino acids. Trimming removed 0 bases at V and 1 base at J, with 9 bases between. The germline gives CDR1 LNHNV, CDR2 YYDKDF (reference sequence). The CDR3 DNA reads as TGTGCCACCAGCAGAGATCTCTCCTCCCAAGAGACCCAGTACTTC. This sequence encodes CATSRDLSSQETQYF.

The chain combines TRBV5-1 with TRBJ1-3, with TRBD1 identical over 8 bases. Germline CDR1 reads SGHRS; CDR2 reads YFSETQ. V shed 4 bases and J 2 bases; nucleotides not matched to a gene: 5. CDR3 length equals 15 residues. The CDR3 sequence is CASSVRTGTGNTIYF. For the CDR3, the DNA is TGCGCCAGCAGCGTCCGGACAGGGACTGGAAACACCATATATTTT.

The rearrangement uses TRBV18 and TRBJ1-1; D is possibly TRBD1 (5 bases). Trimming took 0 bases from V and 5 from J, leaving 13 bases between them. Germline CDR1 is KGHSH and CDR2 is LQKENI. The CDR3 has 15 residues. The DNA of the CDR3 is TGTGCCAGCTCACCACCACTTGACAGAGGGACTGAAGCTTTCTTT. Its protein is CASSPPLDRGTEAFF.

The J gene is TRBJ1-2, the V gene TRBV2, with D maybe TRBD1 (6 bases). The CDR3 extends over 14 amino acids. CDR1 is SNHLY, CDR2 FYNNEI, per germline. V lost 7 bases and J lost 8, with 20 bases in between. The CDR3 loop is CASIRERGARGYTF. In nucleotides, the CDR3 is TGTGCCAGCATAAGAGAGCGGGGGGCCAGAGGCTACACCTTC.

The chain has TRBV3-1 and TRBJ2-1, with a tentative D call TRBD1 (5 bases). V shed 1 base and J shed 6 bases, with 16 bases lying between them. The CDR3 has 16 amino acids. The germline V gene has CDR1 LGHDT and CDR2 YNNKEL (reference sequence). The CDR3: CASSQVYVGQGNEQFF. In DNA form, the CDR3 reads TGTGCCAGCAGCCAAGTGTACGTGGGGCAGGGCAATGAGCAGTTCTTC.

The chain uses TRBV7-9 and TRBJ2-7; 9 positions agree with TRBD1. V was pared by 4 bases and J by 2 bases, with 6 bases of the junction left unmatched. Looked up from germline, CDR1 is SEHNR and CDR2 is FQNEAQ (reference sequence). The CDR3 is made up of 15 amino acids. For the CDR3, the DNA is TGTGCCAGCAGCTCGGGACAGGGAGTCCCCTACGAGCAGTACTTC. This gives the protein CASSSGQGVPYEQYF. Full variable domain (rest looked up from reference TRBV7-9 and TRBJ2-7): DTGVSQNPRHKITKRGQNVTFRCDPISEHNRLYWYRQTLGQGPEFLTYFQNEAQLEKSRLLSDRFSAERPKGSFSTLEIQRTEQGDSAMYLCASSSGQGVPYEQYFGPGTRLTVT.

V is TRBV20-1 and J is TRBJ1-4, with 9 nucleotides matching TRBD1. CDR3 size: 15 residues. Germline CDR1 reads DFQATT; CDR2 reads SNEGSKA (reference sequence). The V gene end was trimmed by 5 bases and the J gene end by 3 bases; junction bases not matched to a gene: 7. This CDR3 reads CSARTGDDANEKLFF. The CDR3 DNA reads TGCAGTGCTCGGACAGGGGATGACGCTAATGAAAAACTGTTTTTT.

The J gene is TRBJ2-3, the V gene TRBV5-1; 13 positions match TRBD2. The germline V gene has CDR1 SGHRS and CDR2 YFSETQ. The CDR3 contains 16 residues. V shed 4 bases, J shed 6 bases, and the junction held 8 bases outside the gene matches. The CDR3 spells CASSMTSGGPYDTQYF. The CDR3 bases are TGCGCCAGCAGCATGACTAGCGGGGGGCCATATGATACGCAGTATTTT.

The CDR3: CASSGGGFTGELFF. In nucleotides, the CDR3 is TGTGCCAGCAGCGGAGGGGGGTTCACCGGGGAGCTGTTTTTT. The V gene is TRBV9, the J gene TRBJ2-2; D might be TRBD1 or TRBD2, each matching 6 bases. This CDR3 spans 14 amino acids. V was clipped by 3 bases and J by 4 bases, with 10 bases between them. Germline V gene data show CDR1 as SGDLS and CDR2 as YYNGEE.

The rearrangement uses TRBV7-8 and TRBJ1-3, with D possibly matching TRBD1 (5 bases). CDR1 is SGHVS, CDR2 FQNEAQ, per germline. The length of the CDR3 is 15 residues. V shed 5 bases and J shed 0 bases, with 11 bases lying between them. The CDR3 region is CASSPRGGSGNTIYF. DNA of the CDR3: TGTGCCAGCAGCCCGCGGGGGGGCTCTGGAAACACCATATATTTT.

The V gene is TRBV28, the J gene TRBJ2-3; 10 bases are a match to TRBD2. This CDR3 is built from 17 residues. V lost 7 bases and J lost 2; bases outside the gene matches: 12. Germline assignment: CDR1 MDHEN and CDR2 SYDVKM. Here the CDR3 reads CASTPAAGGLDTDTQYF. The CDR3 nucleotides are TGTGCCAGCACCCCCGCAGCGGGGGGGCTGGACACAGATACGCAGTATTTT. Filled out from reference TRBV28 and TRBJ2-3, the complete variable domain reads DVKVTQSSRYLVKRTGEKVFLECVQDMDHENMFWYRQDPGLGLRLIYFSYDVKMKEKGDIPEGYSVSREKKERFSLILESASTNQTSMYLCASTPAAGGLDTDTQYFGPGTRLTVL.

The gene calls are TRBV3-1 and TRBJ1-6; D call uncertain. The CDR3 length is 17 residues. Germline CDR1 and CDR2: LGHDT and YNNKEL (reference sequence). Between the trimmed V and J ends, which lost 0 bases and 3 bases, there was a span of 12 bases. The CDR3: CASSQEFGTDYNSPLHF. The CDR3 region has the DNA TGTGCCAGCAGCCAAGAGTTTGGCACCGACTATAATTCACCCCTCCACTTT.

This chain connects TRBV2 to TRBJ1-1; D uncertain. There are 12 residues in the CDR3. Trimming left V 6 bases short and J 7 bases short, with 12 bases between. The V gene's germline CDR1 is SNHLY and CDR2 FYNNEI. The CDR3 DNA reads as TGTGCCAGCAGCTCCGGGTTTAGTGAAGCTTTCTTT. Its protein is CASSSGFSEAFF.

The rearrangement links TRBV4-2 to TRBJ1-2; D gene unclear. This CDR3 contains 16 residues. Germline CDR1 and CDR2: LGHNA and YNFKEQ. V shed 0 bases and J shed 4 bases, with 15 bases lying between them. The CDR3 reads CASSQDMGGRGYGYTF. The CDR3 DNA reads as TGTGCCAGCAGCCAAGATATGGGAGGGCGCGGCTATGGCTACACCTTC.

CDR3 residues: CARRLAGGYNEQFF. DNA for the CDR3: TGTGCCCGAAGACTAGCGGGGGGCTACAATGAGCAGTTCTTC. J is TRBJ2-1 and V is TRBV30; TRBD2 matches at 13 bases. The CDR3 has 14 residues. CDR1 is GTSNPN and CDR2 is SVGIG in the germline V gene (reference sequence). Trimming took 8 bases from V and 3 from J; bases not matched to a gene: 4.